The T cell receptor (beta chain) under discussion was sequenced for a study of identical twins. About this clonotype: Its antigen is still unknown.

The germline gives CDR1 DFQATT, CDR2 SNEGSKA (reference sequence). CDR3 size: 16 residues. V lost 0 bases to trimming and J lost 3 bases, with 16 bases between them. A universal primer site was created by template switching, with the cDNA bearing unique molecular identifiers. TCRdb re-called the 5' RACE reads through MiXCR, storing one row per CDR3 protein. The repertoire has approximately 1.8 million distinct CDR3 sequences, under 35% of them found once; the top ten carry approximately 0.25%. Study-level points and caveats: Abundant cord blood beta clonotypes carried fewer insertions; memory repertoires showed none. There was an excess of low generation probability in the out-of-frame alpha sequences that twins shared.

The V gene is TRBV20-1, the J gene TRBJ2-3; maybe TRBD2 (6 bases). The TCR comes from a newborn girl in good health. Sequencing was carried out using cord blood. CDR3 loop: CSARDRGPGGTDTQYF. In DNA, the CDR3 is TGCAGTGCTAGAGATCGGGGCCCTGGAGGGACAGATACGCAGTATTTT.